The table lists the clone carrying this TCR beta chain with many counts. Using its own MiXCR run on the RT-PCR reads, TCRdb lists one record per CDR3 protein. The sample includes about 680,000 distinct CDR3 sequences, approximately 14% of them seen just once. J was trimmed by 3 bases and V by 1 base; bases with no gene match: 5. The CDR3 loop spans 15 amino acids. Germline assignment: CDR1 SGHRS and CDR2 YFSETQ. The rearrangement uses TRBV5-1 and TRBJ1-1; 8 bases match TRBD1. The sequence was obtained from a female donor in good health, serving as a healthy control. The sequencing sample was made of memory CD4+ T cells from blood. The CDR3 reads CASSLTGGRDTEAFF. CDR3 bases: TGCGCCAGCAGCTTGACAGGGGGGAGGGACACTGAAGCTTTCTTT. Full variable domain (outside the CDR3, taken from reference TRBV5-1 and TRBJ1-1): KAGVTQTPRYLIKTRGQQVTLSCSPISGHRSVSWYQQTPGQGLQFLFEYFSETQRNKGNFPGRFSGRQFSNSRSEMNVSTLELGDSALYLCASSLTGGRDTEAFFGQGTRLTVV.